The 28 T cell receptor beta chains reported below all come from one sample, sequenced in a study of T cell changes during pregnancy in multiple sclerosis. The data were produced by immunoSEQ multiplex PCR, yet TCRdb's version contains in-frame clones alone and is incomplete. The repertoire has about 51,000 clones, around 93% of them found once; the top ten carry around 1.9%. The input for sequencing was peripheral blood, taken in the second trimester of pregnancy. Every receptor here comes from a female donor with multiple sclerosis, enrolled in a pregnancy study.

In its sample, this clone was seen once. CDR3 sequence: CASSQERSGQSRAGNTIYF. The CDR3 region has the DNA TGTGCCAGCAGCCAAGAAAGGTCCGGACAGTCAAGGGCAGGAAACACCATATATTTT. The chain couples TRBV4-2 to TRBJ1-3; TRBD1 is a possible D gene (6 bases). This CDR3 has 19 amino acids. CDR1 LGHNA and CDR2 YNFKEQ come from the germline V gene. The ends were cut back, 0 bases at V and 4 bases at J, with 22 bases in the middle.

V is TRBV9 and J is TRBJ2-5; maybe TRBD2 (5 bases). There are 16 residues in the CDR3. Germline V gene data show CDR1 as SGDLS and CDR2 as YYNGEE. Trimming cost V 3 bases and J 2 bases, with 17 bases left between them. CDR3 in DNA: TGTGCCAGCAGCGCTTTCTCGCGTCCGGGGCAAGAGACCCAGTACTTC. It encodes CASSAFSRPGQETQYF.

This chain connects TRBV28 to TRBJ1-1, with unresolved D. V dropped 8 bases and J dropped 0 bases, with 7 bases sitting between them. Germline CDR1 reads MDHEN; CDR2 reads SYDVKM. CDR3 length: 12 amino acids. CDR3 protein: CASWALNTEAFF. The CDR3 nucleotides read TGTGCCAGCTGGGCTCTGAACACTGAAGCTTTCTTT.

The CDR3, as DNA: TGTGCCAGCAGTTACGGGAGGCTCTATGGCTACACCTTC. This sequence encodes CASSYGRLYGYTF. The chain recombines TRBV6-5 with TRBJ1-2; D remains ambiguous. There are 13 residues in the CDR3. Germline V CDR1 and CDR2: MNHEY, SVGAGI. The ends were cut back, 2 bases at V and 4 bases at J, with 8 bases in the middle.

The chain combines TRBV7-3 with TRBJ2-1; 12 bases match TRBD2. This CDR3 region has 16 residues. The germline V gene has CDR1 SGHTA and CDR2 FQGTGA. The J segment lost 10 bases and the V segment lost 0 bases, leaving 7 bases of the junction unmatched. This chain's CDR3 is CASSLTGLAGTGEQFF. Here the CDR3 DNA reads TGTGCCAGCAGCTTAACCGGACTAGCGGGGACCGGAGAGCAGTTCTTC.

The V call is TRBV14, the J call TRBJ2-1; 9 bases line up with TRBD2. This CDR3 comprises 16 residues. The V gene's germline CDR1 is SGHDN and CDR2 FVKESK. J lost 9 bases, V lost 4 bases, and 13 bases had no gene match. In DNA form, the CDR3 reads TGTGCCAGCAGCCCTCTAGCGGGATCCAGGTTGGTTGAGCAGTTCTTC. This gives the protein CASSPLAGSRLVEQFF.

This sequence joins TRBV5-1 and TRBJ1-3; 8 nucleotides align to TRBD1. Germline V lookup: CDR1 SGHRS, CDR2 YFSETQ. The trim removed 4 bases at V and 2 bases at J, leaving 2 bases unmatched. The CDR3 is 14 amino acids. CDR3 DNA sequence: TGCGCCAGCAGCGGACAGGGCCCTGGAAACACCATATATTTT. This encodes CASSGQGPGNTIYF.

The gene calls are TRBV5-1 and TRBJ2-7; a weak D match, TRBD1 (6 bases). Germline CDR1 and CDR2: SGHRS and YFSETQ. The V end was cut by 0 bases, the J end by 0 bases, with 10 bases between. The CDR3 has 15 amino acids. CDR3 protein: CASSLDDRPSYEQYF. The CDR3 coding sequence is TGCGCCAGCAGCTTGGACGACAGGCCCTCCTACGAGCAGTACTTC.

This chain uses TRBV27 with TRBJ2-5, with 7 bases lining up with TRBD2. V shed 4 bases, J shed 1 base, and the junction held 6 bases outside the gene matches. The CDR3 runs to 15 residues. Per germline, CDR1 MNHEY and CDR2 SMNVEV (reference sequence). The CDR3 loop reads CASSSKRGFQETQYF. The CDR3 coding sequence is TGTGCCAGCAGTTCAAAGCGGGGTTTCCAAGAGACCCAGTACTTC.

This chain links TRBV28 with TRBJ2-3; the D is unclear. Trimming took 2 bases from V and 1 from J, leaving 13 bases between them. Germline CDR1 reads MDHEN; CDR2 reads SYDVKM. CDR3 length: 16 amino acids. CDR3: CASSLLVVTGTDTQYF. The CDR3 region has the DNA TGTGCCAGCAGTTTACTAGTAGTAACCGGCACAGATACGCAGTATTTT. The full variable domain, in which reference TRBV28 and TRBJ2-3 provide the parts outside the CDR3, is DVKVTQSSRYLVKRTGEKVFLECVQDMDHENMFWYRQDPGLGLRLIYFSYDVKMKEKGDIPEGYSVSREKKERFSLILESASTNQTSMYLCASSLLVVTGTDTQYFGPGTRLTVL.

V gene TRBV6-5 combines with J gene TRBJ2-5; 7 positions match TRBD2. The DNA end lines up better with TRBJ2-7; the J call may be wrong. The CDR3 totals 14 residues. Germline lookup yields CDR1 MNHEY and CDR2 SVGAGI. CDR3 in DNA: TGTGCCAGCAGTTCTAAGCGGGGATCCTACGAGCAGTACTTC. Translating it yields CASSSKRGSYEQYF.

The chain recombines TRBV7-3 with TRBJ2-5, with 10 nucleotides matching TRBD2. From germline, CDR1 is SGHTA and CDR2 FQGTGA. This CDR3 region has 20 residues. V lost 1 base, J lost 2 bases, and 16 bases stayed unmatched. This CDR3 reads CASSLIGWASGSPKQETQYF. The DNA of the CDR3 is TGTGCCAGCAGCTTAATCGGGTGGGCTAGCGGGAGTCCCAAGCAAGAGACCCAGTACTTC.

The rearrangement uses TRBV6-5 and TRBJ2-1, with 11 bases that match TRBD2. V shed 6 bases and J 6 bases; nucleotides not matched to a gene: 7. CDR1 and CDR2 (germline): MNHEY, SVGAGI. The CDR3 spans 15 residues. CDR3 sequence: CASRLAGGPLNEQFF. CDR3 coding DNA: TGTGCCAGCAGGTTAGCGGGAGGGCCCCTCAATGAGCAGTTCTTC.

The chain uses TRBV18 and TRBJ2-5; D not certain. The V gene lost 3 bases and the J gene lost 5 bases, with 10 bases spanning the gap. The CDR3 loop spans 13 amino acids. Germline-derived CDR1 and CDR2 are KGHSH and LQKENI. DNA of the CDR3: TGTGCCAGCTCACCCTACTACGGGGAGACCCAGTACTTC. Residues: CASSPYYGETQYF.

The rearrangement joins TRBV19 to TRBJ2-7; perhaps TRBD2 as D (6 bases). V shed 10 bases and J shed 2 bases, with 18 bases lying between them. CDR1 is LNHDA and CDR2 is SQIVND in the germline V gene (reference sequence). There are 14 residues in the CDR3. The chain's CDR3 is CATSLGGAPYEQYF. CDR3 coding DNA: TGTGCCACCTCCCTTGGAGGGGCCCCCTACGAGCAGTACTTC. Looking up the rest from reference TRBV19 and TRBJ2-7 gives the full variable domain: DGGITQSPKYLFRKEGQNVTLSCEQNLNHDAMYWYRQDPGQGLRLIYYSQIVNDFQKGDIAEGYSVSREKKESFPLTVTSAQKNPTAFYLCATSLGGAPYEQYFGPGTRLTVT.

In this sample, this clone is medium-sized (0.01 to 0.1%). The rearrangement joins TRBV15 to TRBJ2-2, with 9 bases matching TRBD1. The CDR3 contains 15 residues. Germline CDR1 reads LNHNV; CDR2 reads YYDKDF (reference sequence). V lost 5 bases, J lost 3 bases, and 4 bases stayed unmatched. This chain's CDR3 is CATSEGQGDTGELFF. In DNA form, the CDR3 reads TGTGCCACCAGCGAGGGACAGGGTGACACCGGGGAGCTGTTTTTT.

The rearrangement uses TRBV28 and TRBJ2-5; TRBD1 is a possible D gene (6 bases). Trimming shortened V by 3 bases and J by 4 bases, and 12 bases separated the two germline ends. Per the germline V gene, CDR1 is MDHEN and CDR2 is SYDVKM. The CDR3 has 14 residues. The chain's CDR3 is CASSLQGPGETQYF. Written as DNA, the CDR3 is TGTGCCAGCAGTTTGCAGGGGCCGGGAGAGACCCAGTACTTC.

The chain couples TRBV6-5 to TRBJ2-7; no clear D gene. The CDR3 runs to 14 residues. With 7 bases removed from V and 0 bases from J, the gap between germline ends came to 13 bases. Germline V gene data show CDR1 as MNHEY and CDR2 as SVGAGI. The CDR3 coding sequence is TGTGCCAGCAAAACATTGGAGACCTCCTACGAGCAGTACTTC. This gives the protein CASKTLETSYEQYF.

This sequence joins TRBV13 and TRBJ2-2; 11 nucleotides line up with TRBD2. V lost 5 bases and J lost 5; bases outside the gene matches: 7. Germline V gene sequence: CDR1 PRHDT, CDR2 FYEKMQ (reference sequence). This CDR3 region has 16 residues. This CDR3 is CASSLSGRAGTGELFF. CDR3 sequence (DNA): TGTGCCAGCAGCCTTAGCGGGAGGGCCGGGACCGGGGAGCTGTTTTTT.

The rearrangement links TRBV7-2 to TRBJ2-7, with 8 bases fitting TRBD1. This CDR3 spans 15 amino acids. Trimming removed 4 bases from V and 3 bases from J; junction bases left unmatched: 8. Germline V gene data show CDR1 as SGHTA and CDR2 as FQGNSA. The CDR3 DNA follows: TGTGCCAGCAGCTCGAAGGGACAGGTCAACTACGAGCAGTACTTC. Its translation: CASSSKGQVNYEQYF.

The rearrangement links TRBV5-1 to TRBJ1-1; 10 positions agree with TRBD1. Germline V lookup: CDR1 SGHRS, CDR2 YFSETQ. Germline trimming cut 3 bases from V and 1 base from J; bases unmatched to any gene: 12. CDR3 length: 18 residues. The CDR3 sequence: CASSSGNRQGAKNTEAFF. The CDR3 region has the DNA TGCGCCAGCAGCTCAGGAAATAGACAGGGGGCCAAGAACACTGAAGCTTTCTTT.

The V gene is TRBV9, the J gene TRBJ2-1; 8 bases fit TRBD1. Germline trimming cut 2 bases from V and 7 bases from J; bases unmatched to any gene: 8. The CDR3 has 15 residues. CDR1 is SGDLS, CDR2 YYNGEE, per germline. The CDR3 nucleotides are TGTGCCAGCAGCGTGGCAGGGGGCGCGTGGAATGAGCAGTTCTTC. Translated: CASSVAGGAWNEQFF.

The V call is TRBV4-1, the J call TRBJ2-5; the D is unclear. Germline loops: CDR1 MGHRA, CDR2 YSYEKL. The CDR3 runs to 18 residues. V lost 4 bases, J lost 5 bases, and 26 bases lay in between. The chain's CDR3 is CASSRHWWSRDSKETQYF. In DNA, the CDR3 is TGCGCCAGCAGCCGCCATTGGTGGTCACGAGATTCCAAGGAGACCCAGTACTTC.

The chain employs TRBV27 and TRBJ1-2, with 7 bases matching TRBD1. The CDR3 totals 13 residues. V shed 5 bases and J 8 bases; nucleotides not matched to a gene: 8. Germline values: CDR1 MNHEY, CDR2 SMNVEV (reference sequence). The CDR3 DNA is TGTGCCAGCAGTCCTACGACAGGGAGGGGCTACACCTTC. Protein product: CASSPTTGRGYTF.

In nucleotides, the CDR3 is TGTGCCAGCAGTCCGGGACTAGCGGGATTCTACGAGCAGTACTTC. Its protein is CASSPGLAGFYEQYF. The rearrangement joins TRBV28 to TRBJ2-7; 13 nucleotides agree with TRBD2. This CDR3 comprises 15 residues. Germline V CDR1 and CDR2: MDHEN, SYDVKM. The trim removed 5 bases at V and 3 bases at J, leaving 4 bases unmatched.

This chain uses TRBV7-2 with TRBJ2-7; D uncertain. The V end lost 5 bases, the J end lost 5 bases, and 16 bases lay between the germline ends. In germline, CDR1 is SGHTA, CDR2 FQGNSA. This CDR3 is 14 amino acids long. Here the CDR3 reads CASSPEPLYHEQYF. CDR3 DNA: TGTGCCAGCAGCCCGGAGCCTCTTTACCACGAGCAGTACTTC.

This chain links TRBV11-2 with TRBJ2-1, with 9 bases aligning to TRBD2. CDR1 is SGHAT, CDR2 FQNNGV, per germline. CDR3 length equals 14 residues. The ends lost 3 bases at V and 9 bases at J; junction bases unmatched: 6. The DNA for the CDR3 is TGTGCCAGCAGCTTGGTAGCGGGAGTGGTTGAGCAGTTCTTC. Translation gives CASSLVAGVVEQFF. Together with reference TRBV11-2 and TRBJ2-1, the CDR3 gives the full variable domain: EAGVAQSPRYKIIEKRQSVAFWCNPISGHATLYWYQQILGQGPKLLIQFQNNGVVDDSQLPKDRFSAERLKGVDSTLKIQPAKLEDSAVYLCASSLVAGVVEQFFGPGTRLTVL.

The chain joins TRBV18 to TRBJ1-1; 8 nucleotides match TRBD1. Trimming at V came to 3 bases and at J to 0 bases, leaving 3 bases not matched to a gene. Germline lookup yields CDR1 KGHSH and CDR2 LQKENI. This CDR3 spans 15 amino acids. DNA for the CDR3: TGTGCCAGCTCACCTCAGGGGGCTTTGAACACTGAAGCTTTCTTT. It encodes CASSPQGALNTEAFF.